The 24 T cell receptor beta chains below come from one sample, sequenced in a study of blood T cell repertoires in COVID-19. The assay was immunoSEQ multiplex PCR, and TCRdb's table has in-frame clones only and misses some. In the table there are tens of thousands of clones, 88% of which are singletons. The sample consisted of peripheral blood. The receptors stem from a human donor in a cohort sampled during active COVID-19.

The CDR3 coding sequence is TGTGCCAGCAGCCGAACAGGGGGCGGCAATTCACCCCTCCACTTT. Translating it yields CASSRTGGGNSPLHF. The chain joins TRBV14 to TRBJ1-6, with 9 nucleotides matching TRBD1. This CDR3 comprises 15 residues. V was pared by 4 bases and J by 7 bases, with 5 bases of the junction left unmatched. Germline V lookup: CDR1 SGHDN, CDR2 FVKESK. The full variable domain, in which reference TRBV14 and TRBJ1-6 provide the parts outside the CDR3, is EAGVTQFPSHSVIEKGQTVTLRCDPISGHDNLYWYRRVMGKEIKFLLHFVKESKQDESGMPNNRFLAERTGGTYSTLKVQPAELEDSGVYFCASSRTGGGNSPLHFGNGTRLTVT.

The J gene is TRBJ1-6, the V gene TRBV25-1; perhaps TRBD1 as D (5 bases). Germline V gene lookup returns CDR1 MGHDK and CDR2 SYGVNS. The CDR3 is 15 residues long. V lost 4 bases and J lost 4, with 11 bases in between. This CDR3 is CASSGDLGYNSPLHF. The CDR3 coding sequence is TGTGCCAGCAGTGGGGACTTGGGGTATAATTCACCCCTCCACTTT.

The CDR3 sequence is CSDGYDTEAFF. CDR3 nucleotides: TGCAGCGACGGGTACGACACTGAAGCTTTCTTT. The chain couples TRBV29-1 to TRBJ1-1; D remains unclear. The CDR3 length is 11 residues. Germline loops: CDR1 SQVTM, CDR2 ANQGSEA. Trimming removed 7 bases from V and 3 bases from J, with 9 bases in between.

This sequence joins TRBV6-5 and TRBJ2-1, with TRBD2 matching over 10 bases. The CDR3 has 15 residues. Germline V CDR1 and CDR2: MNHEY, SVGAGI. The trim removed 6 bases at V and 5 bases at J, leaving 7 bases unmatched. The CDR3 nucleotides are TGTGCCAGCAGCAGAGGACTAGCGGCCAACAATGAGCAGTTCTTC. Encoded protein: CASSRGLAANNEQFF.

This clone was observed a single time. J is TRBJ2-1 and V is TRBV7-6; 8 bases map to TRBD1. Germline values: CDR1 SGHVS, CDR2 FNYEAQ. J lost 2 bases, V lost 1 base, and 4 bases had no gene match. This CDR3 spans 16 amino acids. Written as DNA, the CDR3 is TGTGCCAGCAGCTTAGGGACAGGGATCGCCTACAATGAGCAGTTCTTC. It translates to CASSLGTGIAYNEQFF.

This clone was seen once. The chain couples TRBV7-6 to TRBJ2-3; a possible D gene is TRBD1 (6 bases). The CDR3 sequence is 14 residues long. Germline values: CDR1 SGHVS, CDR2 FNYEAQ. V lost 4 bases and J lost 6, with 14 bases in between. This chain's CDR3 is CASSSPPTGDTQYF. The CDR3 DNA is TGTGCCAGCAGCTCACCACCTACAGGGGATACGCAGTATTTT.

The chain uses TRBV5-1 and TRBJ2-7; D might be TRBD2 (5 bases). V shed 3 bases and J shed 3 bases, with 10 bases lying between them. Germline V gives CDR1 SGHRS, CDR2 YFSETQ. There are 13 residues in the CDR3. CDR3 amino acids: CASSSGGSYEQYF. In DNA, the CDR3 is TGCGCCAGCAGCTCCGGTGGGAGCTACGAGCAGTACTTC. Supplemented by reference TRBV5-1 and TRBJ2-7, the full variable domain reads KAGVTQTPRYLIKTRGQQVTLSCSPISGHRSVSWYQQTPGQGLQFLFEYFSETQRNKGNFPGRFSGRQFSNSRSEMNVSTLELGDSALYLCASSSGGSYEQYFGPGTRLTVT.

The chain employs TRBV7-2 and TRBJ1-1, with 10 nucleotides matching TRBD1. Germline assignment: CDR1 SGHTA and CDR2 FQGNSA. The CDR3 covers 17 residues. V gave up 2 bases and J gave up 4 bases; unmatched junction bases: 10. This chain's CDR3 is CASSLKPTGQGITEAFF. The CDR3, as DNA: TGTGCCAGCAGCTTAAAACCAACGGGACAGGGGATCACTGAAGCTTTCTTT.

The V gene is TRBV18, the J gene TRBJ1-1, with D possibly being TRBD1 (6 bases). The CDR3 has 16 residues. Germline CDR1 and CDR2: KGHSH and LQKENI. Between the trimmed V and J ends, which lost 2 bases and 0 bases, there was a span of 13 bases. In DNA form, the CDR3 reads TGTGCCAGCTCACCAGTTGTAACAGGGATGAACACTGAAGCTTTCTTT. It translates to CASSPVVTGMNTEAFF. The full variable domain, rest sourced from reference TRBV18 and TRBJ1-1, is NAGVMQNPRHLVRRRGQEARLRCSPMKGHSHVYWYRQLPEEGLKFMVYLQKENIIDESGMPKERFSAEFPKEGPSILRIQQVVRGDSAAYFCASSPVVTGMNTEAFFGQGTRLTVV.

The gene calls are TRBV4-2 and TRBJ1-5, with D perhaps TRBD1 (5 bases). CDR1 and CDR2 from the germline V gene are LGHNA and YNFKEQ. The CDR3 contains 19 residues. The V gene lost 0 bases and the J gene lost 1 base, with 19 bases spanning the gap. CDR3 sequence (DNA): TGTGCCAGCAGCCAAGATAGGCCCGGAGGGGCTTTGAGCAATCAGCCCCAGCATTTT. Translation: CASSQDRPGGALSNQPQHF.

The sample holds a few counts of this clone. The CDR3 region is CASSLQGGRGTEAFF. CDR3 bases: TGTGCCAGCAGCTTGCAGGGCGGGCGGGGTACTGAAGCTTTCTTT. The gene calls are TRBV11-1 and TRBJ1-1; perhaps TRBD1 as D (5 bases). CDR1 is SGHAT, CDR2 FQDESV, per germline (reference sequence). CDR3 length: 15 amino acids. Trimming removed 3 bases at V and 5 bases at J, with 16 bases between.

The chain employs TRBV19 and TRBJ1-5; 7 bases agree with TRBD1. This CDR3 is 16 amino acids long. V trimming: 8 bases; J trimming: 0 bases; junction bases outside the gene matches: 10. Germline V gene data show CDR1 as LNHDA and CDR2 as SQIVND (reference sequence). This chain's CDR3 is CASSYTGVYSNQPQHF. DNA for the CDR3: TGTGCCAGTTCGTACACAGGGGTTTATAGCAATCAGCCCCAGCATTTT.

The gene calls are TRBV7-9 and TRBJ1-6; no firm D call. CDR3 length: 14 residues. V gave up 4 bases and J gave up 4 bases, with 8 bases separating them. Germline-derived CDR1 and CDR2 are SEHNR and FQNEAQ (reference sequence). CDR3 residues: CASSSDWYNSPLHF. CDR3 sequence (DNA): TGTGCCAGCAGCTCGGACTGGTATAATTCACCCCTCCACTTT. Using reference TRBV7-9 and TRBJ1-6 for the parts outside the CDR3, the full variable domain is DTGVSQNPRHKITKRGQNVTFRCDPISEHNRLYWYRQTLGQGPEFLTYFQNEAQLEKSRLLSDRFSAERPKGSFSTLEIQRTEQGDSAMYLCASSSDWYNSPLHFGNGTRLTVT.

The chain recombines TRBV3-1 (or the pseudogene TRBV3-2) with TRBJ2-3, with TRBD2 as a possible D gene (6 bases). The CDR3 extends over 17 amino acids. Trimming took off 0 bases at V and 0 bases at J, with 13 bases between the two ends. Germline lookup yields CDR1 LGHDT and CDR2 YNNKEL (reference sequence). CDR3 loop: CASSQDWGGPSTDTQYF. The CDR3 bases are TGTGCCAGCAGCCAAGATTGGGGAGGCCCAAGCACAGATACGCAGTATTTT.

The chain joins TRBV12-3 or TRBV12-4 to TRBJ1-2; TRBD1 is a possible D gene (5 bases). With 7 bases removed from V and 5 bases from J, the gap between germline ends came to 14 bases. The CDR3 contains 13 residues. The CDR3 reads CASTLDSRYGYTF. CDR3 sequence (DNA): TGTGCCAGCACCCTAGACAGTCGGTATGGCTACACCTTC.

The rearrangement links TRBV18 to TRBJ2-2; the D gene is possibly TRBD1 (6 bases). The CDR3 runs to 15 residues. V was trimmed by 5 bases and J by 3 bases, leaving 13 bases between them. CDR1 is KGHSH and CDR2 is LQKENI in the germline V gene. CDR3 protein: CASSNDRTYTGELFF. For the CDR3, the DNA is TGTGCCAGCTCAAACGACAGGACCTACACCGGGGAGCTGTTTTTT. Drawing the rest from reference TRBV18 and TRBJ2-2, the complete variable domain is NAGVMQNPRHLVRRRGQEARLRCSPMKGHSHVYWYRQLPEEGLKFMVYLQKENIIDESGMPKERFSAEFPKEGPSILRIQQVVRGDSAAYFCASSNDRTYTGELFFGEGSRLTVL.

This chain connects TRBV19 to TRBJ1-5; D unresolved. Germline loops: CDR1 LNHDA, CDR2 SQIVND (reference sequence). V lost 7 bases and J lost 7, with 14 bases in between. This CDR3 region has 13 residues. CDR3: CASIYGVGQPQHF. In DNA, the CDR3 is TGTGCCAGTATATACGGGGTAGGACAGCCCCAGCATTTT.

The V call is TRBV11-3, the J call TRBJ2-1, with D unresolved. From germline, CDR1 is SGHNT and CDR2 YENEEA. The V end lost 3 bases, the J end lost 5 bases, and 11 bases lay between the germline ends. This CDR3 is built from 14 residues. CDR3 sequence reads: CASSFRGRDNEQFF. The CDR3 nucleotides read TGTGCCAGCAGCTTCCGTGGTCGAGACAATGAGCAGTTCTTC. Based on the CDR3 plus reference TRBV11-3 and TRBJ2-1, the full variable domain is EAGVVQSPRYKIIEKKQPVAFWCNPISGHNTLYWYLQNLGQGPELLIRYENEEAVDDSQLPKDRFSAERLKGVDSTLKIQPAELGDSAVYLCASSFRGRDNEQFFGPGTRLTVL.

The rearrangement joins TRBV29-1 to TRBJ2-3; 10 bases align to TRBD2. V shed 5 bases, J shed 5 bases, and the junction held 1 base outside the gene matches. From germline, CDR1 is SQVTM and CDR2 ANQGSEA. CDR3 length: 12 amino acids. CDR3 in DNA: TGCAGCGTTCGGACTAGCGGAGATACGCAGTATTTT. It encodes CSVRTSGDTQYF.

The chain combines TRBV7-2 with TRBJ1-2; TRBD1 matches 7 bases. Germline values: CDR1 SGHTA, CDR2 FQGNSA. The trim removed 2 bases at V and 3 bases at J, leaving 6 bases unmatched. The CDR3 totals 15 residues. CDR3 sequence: CASSLNRGAYYGYTF. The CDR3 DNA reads TGTGCCAGCAGCTTAAACAGGGGAGCGTACTATGGCTACACCTTC.

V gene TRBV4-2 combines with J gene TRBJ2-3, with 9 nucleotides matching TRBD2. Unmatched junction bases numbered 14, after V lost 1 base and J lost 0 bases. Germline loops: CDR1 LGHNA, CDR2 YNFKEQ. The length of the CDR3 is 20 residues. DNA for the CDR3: TGTGCCAGCAGCCAAGCCTCCGCTAGCGGGGCCCTGTCTAGCACAGATACGCAGTATTTT. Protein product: CASSQASASGALSSTDTQYF.

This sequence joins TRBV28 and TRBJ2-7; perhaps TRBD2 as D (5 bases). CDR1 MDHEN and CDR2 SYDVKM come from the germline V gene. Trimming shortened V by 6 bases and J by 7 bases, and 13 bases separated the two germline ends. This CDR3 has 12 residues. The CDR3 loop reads CASRDSNREQYF. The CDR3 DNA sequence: TGTGCCAGCAGGGACTCAAATAGAGAGCAGTACTTC.

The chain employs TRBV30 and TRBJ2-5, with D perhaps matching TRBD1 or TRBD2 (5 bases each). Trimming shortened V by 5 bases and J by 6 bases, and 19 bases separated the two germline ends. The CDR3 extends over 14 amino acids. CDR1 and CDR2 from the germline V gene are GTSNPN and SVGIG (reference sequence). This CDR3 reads CAWGTIGKMKTQYF. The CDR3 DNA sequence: TGTGCCTGGGGGACCATCGGGAAAATGAAGACCCAGTACTTC.

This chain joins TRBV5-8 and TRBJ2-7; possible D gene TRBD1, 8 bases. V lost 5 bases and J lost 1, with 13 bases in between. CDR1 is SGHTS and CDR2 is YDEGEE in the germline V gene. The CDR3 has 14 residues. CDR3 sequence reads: CASREQGGSYEQYF. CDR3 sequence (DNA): TGTGCCAGCAGAGAACAGGGGGGGTCCTACGAGCAGTACTTC.